This T cell receptor (beta chain) emerged from a study of blood T cell repertoires in COVID-19. Study at large: PBMCs, B-cell-depleted T cells, or T cells were the source of the cDNA or gDNA that made up the material.

V lost 6 bases to trimming and J lost 4 bases, with 10 bases between them. This CDR3 has 13 residues. Individuals aged about 18 to 90 years were recruited from roughly 23 US areas. Each recovered donor of Cohort 3 presented with two negative PCRs, clearance, or symptom resolution. How the authors handled the data: Amplifying reference gene primers gave estimates of nucleated cell counts. Data came from immunoSEQ multiplex PCR; TCRdb stores just in-frame clones and leaves some out. Clone size and the V and J calls come from that table; the DNA yielded D and trimming. This sample has about 300,000 clones, with 85% to 90% found just once.

This TCR derives from a woman between 18 and 30 years old who had recovered from COVID-19. Sample: PBMCs or T cells enriched from blood (not recorded which). J is TRBJ1-3 and V is TRBV12-3 or TRBV12-4; no clear D gene. The CDR3 coding sequence is TGTGCCAGCAGCACCGACAACGGAAACACCATATATTTT. Translating gives CASSTDNGNTIYF.